A single sample is the source of the 26 T cell receptor beta chains below, sequenced in a study of blood T cell repertoires in COVID-19. Sequencing was performed with immunoSEQ multiplex PCR; in TCRdb, only in-frame clones are kept and a portion is missing. The sample holds roughly 24,000 clones; 82% are singletons and the top ten take under 35%. Specimen: peripheral blood. The receptor source for this set is a human donor in a cohort sampled during active COVID-19.

V gene TRBV5-5 combines with J gene TRBJ2-5, with 10 bases aligning to TRBD2. CDR3 length: 17 amino acids. The ends lost 0 bases at V and 2 bases at J; junction bases unmatched: 7. The germline CDR1 and CDR2 sequences are SGHKS and YYEKEE (reference sequence). In nucleotides, the CDR3 is TGTGCCAGCAGCTTGGATAGTAGCGGGGGGTTGCAAGAGACCCAGTACTTC. Protein product: CASSLDSSGGLQETQYF.

This clone showed up just a few times. This chain uses TRBV7-2 with TRBJ2-5; 8 bases agree with TRBD1. The CDR3 covers 13 residues. Germline CDR1 is SGHTA and CDR2 is FQGNSA. The trim removed 3 bases at V and 4 bases at J, leaving 1 base unmatched. The CDR3 sequence is CASSFTGGETQYF. Written as DNA, the CDR3 is TGTGCCAGCAGCTTCACAGGGGGAGAGACCCAGTACTTC.

This chain uses TRBV27 with TRBJ2-7, with TRBD2 matching over 11 bases. V was clipped by 9 bases and J by 2 bases; unmatched bases: 9. The CDR3 is 15 residues long. Germline V gene sequence: CDR1 MNHEY, CDR2 SMNVEV (reference sequence). This chain's CDR3 is CASRLAGTATYEQYF. DNA for the CDR3: TGTGCCAGTAGACTAGCGGGAACAGCCACCTACGAGCAGTACTTC.

This rearrangement joins TRBV24-1 to TRBJ2-2; 15 bases align to TRBD2. The junction had 9 bases not matched to a gene; V was cut back by 0 bases and J by 5 bases. Germline assignment: CDR1 KGHDR and CDR2 SFDVKD. The CDR3 loop spans 20 amino acids. Here the CDR3 DNA reads TGTGCCACCAGTGATTTGGGACTAGCGGGAGGGCCGATCAGGACCGGGGAGCTGTTTTTT. This translates into CATSDLGLAGGPIRTGELFF.

The chain joins TRBV2 to TRBJ2-7; 8 nucleotides align to TRBD2. The V gene end was trimmed by 1 base and the J gene end by 3 bases; junction bases not matched to a gene: 11. Germline CDR1 SNHLY, CDR2 FYNNEI. CDR3 length equals 17 residues. As DNA, the CDR3 is TGTGCCAGCAGTGAAGGGGGGTTTGATAGCGGGGTCTACGAGCAGTACTTC. Residues: CASSEGGFDSGVYEQYF.

The chain carries TRBV9 and TRBJ1-1, with D unresolved. The ends were cut back, 4 bases at V and 6 bases at J, with 10 bases in the middle. The CDR3 consists of 12 residues. Germline V gives CDR1 SGDLS, CDR2 YYNGEE. The CDR3 protein is CASSPGGAEAFF. The CDR3 nucleotides read TGTGCCAGCAGCCCCGGAGGCGCTGAAGCTTTCTTT.

The chain has TRBV6-4 and TRBJ2-2, with 9 positions matching TRBD2. The junction had 8 bases not matched to a gene; V was cut back by 7 bases and J by 5 bases. The germline V gene has CDR1 MRHNA and CDR2 SNTAGT. The CDR3 is 15 residues long. The CDR3 protein is CASTRIAGDTGELFF. CDR3 in DNA: TGTGCCAGCACACGAATAGCGGGGGATACCGGGGAGCTGTTTTTT.

The genes are TRBV6-2 or TRBV6-3 and TRBJ2-7; D is possibly TRBD1 (6 bases). The CDR3 has 16 amino acids. Looked up from germline, CDR1 is MNHEY and CDR2 is SVGEGT. The V end was cut by 5 bases, the J end by 6 bases, with 23 bases between. The CDR3 DNA sequence: TGTGCCAGCAGTAGGGGCGTTGTACGGGACACCTCCGAGCAGTACTTC. As protein: CASSRGVVRDTSEQYF.

The genes are TRBV6-4 and TRBJ1-1; perhaps TRBD1 as D (5 bases). Germline V gene lookup returns CDR1 MRHNA and CDR2 SNTAGT. This CDR3 comprises 13 residues. Deletions cut 5 bases from V and 1 base from J, with 8 bases between. CDR3 nucleotides: TGTGCCAGCAGTCTAGACAGGAACACTGAAGCTTTCTTT. Its protein is CASSLDRNTEAFF.

The V call is TRBV2, the J call TRBJ1-1, with TRBD1 matching over 7 bases. The V gene's germline CDR1 is SNHLY and CDR2 FYNNEI. The J segment lost 4 bases and the V segment lost 7 bases, leaving 9 bases of the junction unmatched. This CDR3 has 14 amino acids. As DNA, the CDR3 is TGTGCCAGCATCGCGAACAGGGGAGGCACTGAAGCTTTCTTT. Translation: CASIANRGGTEAFF.

Only a few counts were recorded for this clone. The chain is built from TRBV4-2 and TRBJ1-1; D remains ambiguous. The germline V gene has CDR1 LGHNA and CDR2 YNFKEQ. The CDR3 runs to 15 residues. V lost 0 bases to trimming and J lost 11 bases, with 19 bases between them. The CDR3 protein is CASSQDLTYEEQAFF. CDR3 sequence (DNA): TGTGCCAGCAGCCAAGATCTCACCTACGAGGAGCAGGCTTTCTTT.

This chain joins TRBV7-2 and TRBJ1-2; 8 bases map to TRBD1. CDR1 and CDR2 from the germline V gene are SGHTA and FQGNSA. J lost 2 bases, V lost 5 bases, and 7 bases had no gene match. This CDR3 spans 15 amino acids. CDR3 coding DNA: TGTGCCAGCAGCCGCGATGACAGGGGCAACTATGGCTACACCTTC. It is translated as CASSRDDRGNYGYTF.

V and J are TRBV2 and TRBJ1-2; D remains ambiguous. Germline V gene lookup returns CDR1 SNHLY and CDR2 FYNNEI. This CDR3 is 14 amino acids long. V shed 7 bases and J shed 4 bases, with 16 bases lying between them. CDR3 nucleotides: TGTGCCAGCAACCTCCTGTCGGGGAGCTATGGCTACACCTTC. As protein: CASNLLSGSYGYTF.

The chain is built from TRBV7-2 and TRBJ2-5; 9 positions match TRBD1. The germline CDR1 and CDR2 sequences are SGHTA and FQGNSA. The V segment lost 5 bases and the J segment 4 bases; nucleotides outside the gene matches: 8. The CDR3 has 15 amino acids. CDR3 protein: CASSLGDRDLETQYF. The CDR3 DNA reads as TGTGCCAGCAGCCTAGGGGACAGGGATTTAGAGACCCAGTACTTC.

The chain links TRBV14 to TRBJ1-1, with D perhaps matching TRBD1 (6 bases). Trimming removed 4 bases from V and 3 bases from J, with 12 bases in between. The CDR3 runs to 14 residues. Germline values: CDR1 SGHDN, CDR2 FVKESK. CDR3 amino acids: CASSPGQLYTEAFF. The CDR3 DNA sequence: TGTGCCAGCAGCCCCGGACAGTTATACACTGAAGCTTTCTTT.

This clone is labeled as medium-sized. This chain joins TRBV4-3 and TRBJ2-6, with D perhaps TRBD1 (5 bases). This CDR3 is built from 16 residues. V shed 3 bases and J shed 4 bases, with 13 bases lying between them. Germline loops: CDR1 LGHNA, CDR2 YSLEER. The CDR3 loop reads CASSQDQGSGANVLTF. The CDR3 coding sequence is TGCGCCAGCAGCCAGGATCAGGGCTCGGGGGCCAACGTCCTGACTTTC.

This clone ranks as medium-sized. The chain recombines TRBV6-6 with TRBJ1-2, with a possible D match to TRBD1 (5 bases). With 6 bases removed from V and 6 bases from J, the gap between germline ends came to 20 bases. Germline V gene data show CDR1 as MNHNY and CDR2 as SVGAGI (reference sequence). CDR3 length equals 15 residues. For the CDR3, the DNA is TGTGCCAGCAGCTATTCCCAAGCTCCGGGGGATGGCTACACCTTC. This encodes CASSYSQAPGDGYTF.

The chain's CDR3 is CASSFPTSGTSYNEQFF. Written as DNA, the CDR3 is TGTGCCAGCAGTTTCCCGACTAGCGGGACTTCCTACAATGAGCAGTTCTTC. The chain employs TRBV27 and TRBJ2-1, with 11 bases that match TRBD2. Per germline, CDR1 MNHEY and CDR2 SMNVEV (reference sequence). V shed 3 bases, J shed 1 base, and the junction held 5 bases outside the gene matches. The CDR3 contains 17 residues.

A single count supports this clone. The chain joins TRBV24-1 to TRBJ2-7; 7 nucleotides align to TRBD1. The CDR3 has 15 amino acids. CDR1 and CDR2 from the germline V gene are KGHDR and SFDVKD. With 4 bases clipped from V and 6 bases from J, the junction kept 11 bases outside the gene matches. The CDR3 coding sequence is TGTGCCACCAGTGACCCCACTTCAGGGGGTGGCGAGCAGTACTTC. Its translation is CATSDPTSGGGEQYF.

The chain uses TRBV27 and TRBJ1-5; D perhaps matches TRBD1 (5 bases). This CDR3 is 16 amino acids long. CDR1 is MNHEY, CDR2 SMNVEV, per germline (reference sequence). Trimming took off 5 bases at V and 2 bases at J, with 16 bases between the two ends. The CDR3 region is CASSTQGKSGNQPQHF. Here the CDR3 DNA reads TGTGCCAGCAGTACCCAGGGTAAGTCTGGCAATCAGCCCCAGCATTTT.

The gene calls are TRBV19 and TRBJ1-1, with no clear D. V was clipped by 2 bases and J by 4 bases, with 8 bases between them. The CDR3 is 13 residues long. Germline values: CDR1 LNHDA, CDR2 SQIVND (reference sequence). The chain's CDR3 is CASSIRGATEAFF. The DNA of the CDR3 is TGTGCCAGTAGTATAAGAGGAGCCACTGAAGCTTTCTTT.

This chain links TRBV27 with TRBJ2-1, with 7 bases that match TRBD1. The V and J ends lost 5 bases and 5 bases, in that order; junction bases with no gene match: 12. CDR3 size: 16 residues. Germline CDR1 reads MNHEY; CDR2 reads SMNVEV (reference sequence). The CDR3 sequence: CASSRNYRGLDNEQFF. The CDR3 bases are TGTGCCAGCAGTCGTAACTACAGGGGTTTAGACAATGAGCAGTTCTTC.

The chain couples TRBV6-5 to TRBJ1-5; the match to TRBD1 covers 7 bases. CDR1 is MNHEY and CDR2 is SVGAGI in the germline V gene. The CDR3 extends over 14 amino acids. After removal of 4 bases from V and 6 bases from J, the junction contained 6 bases not matched to a gene. The CDR3 loop is CASSFGQVSQPQHF. CDR3 in DNA: TGTGCCAGCAGTTTCGGACAGGTGTCTCAGCCCCAGCATTTT.

The chain couples TRBV12-5 to TRBJ1-4, with 7 bases identical to TRBD1. The CDR3 loop spans 14 amino acids. Germline values: CDR1 LGHNT, CDR2 FRNRAP. The trim removed 6 bases at V and 2 bases at J, leaving 3 bases unmatched. The CDR3 DNA reads as TGTGCTAGTGGGGCGGGACAGACTAATGAAAAACTGTTTTTT. This sequence encodes CASGAGQTNEKLFF.

The chain uses TRBV5-1 and TRBJ2-5, with 9 bases matching TRBD1. CDR3 length: 15 residues. Germline V CDR1 and CDR2: SGHRS, YFSETQ. With 3 bases clipped from V and 0 bases from J, the junction kept 3 bases outside the gene matches. Written as DNA, the CDR3 is TGCGCCAGCAGCTCCGGGACAGGGAACCAAGAGACCCAGTACTTC. It codes for CASSSGTGNQETQYF.

This clone was seen a single time. The V and J genes are TRBV24-1 and TRBJ1-1; 10 nucleotides match TRBD1. V shed 8 bases and J 4 bases; nucleotides not matched to a gene: 15. The CDR3 consists of 17 residues. The germline gives CDR1 KGHDR, CDR2 SFDVKD. The CDR3 DNA follows: TGTGCCACCAAGAAATTTGGGACAGGGGTTAGAGTCACTGAAGCTTTCTTT. It specifies CATKKFGTGVRVTEAFF.